Shown below are 13 T cell receptor beta chains from a single sample sequenced in a study of beta chain features in type 1 diabetes. Isolated RNA was reverse transcribed in full, so expressed TCRB transcripts were sequenced. Assay: immunoSEQ multiplex PCR; the TCRdb copy retains only in-frame clones and omits some. The table records around 320,000 clones, 14% of them present only once. Sequenced sample: central memory CD4+ T cells from blood. Source of these receptors: a man younger than 40 in good health.

The chain is built from TRBV6-5 and TRBJ1-1; D uncertain. V dropped 5 bases and J dropped 4 bases, with 11 bases sitting between them. Germline CDR1 and CDR2: MNHEY and SVGAGI. The CDR3 is 13 amino acids. In DNA, the CDR3 is TGTGCCAGCAGTCGGAAAGGCACCACTGAAGCTTTCTTT. This sequence encodes CASSRKGTTEAFF.

The chain carries TRBV14 and TRBJ1-1; tentatively, D is TRBD1 (5 bases). Trimming took 4 bases from V and 0 from J, leaving 12 bases between them. Germline loops: CDR1 SGHDN, CDR2 FVKESK. CDR3 size: 15 residues. The DNA of the CDR3 is TGTGCCAGCAGCCGCGCCGGGACGGTGAACACTGAAGCTTTCTTT. The encoded protein is CASSRAGTVNTEAFF.

This clone appeared a few times. The chain has TRBV27 and TRBJ1-2; 8 bases agree with TRBD1. V dropped 6 bases and J dropped 3; count of bases not matched to a gene: 12. CDR3 size: 16 residues. Per the germline V gene, CDR1 is MNHEY and CDR2 is SMNVEV (reference sequence). The chain's CDR3 is CASRTETGEWDYGYTF. CDR3 nucleotides: TGTGCCAGCAGGACGGAGACAGGGGAATGGGACTATGGCTACACCTTC.

This chain connects TRBV11-1 to TRBJ2-5; 7 bases align to TRBD1. V lost 5 bases to trimming and J lost 1 base; unmatched junction nucleotides: 4. The CDR3 runs 14 residues. Germline V gene lookup returns CDR1 SGHAT and CDR2 FQDESV (reference sequence). The CDR3 DNA is TGTGCCAGCAGCCGTCGGACAGGCCAAGAGACCCAGTACTTC. Its translation is CASSRRTGQETQYF.

The genes are TRBV7-9 and TRBJ1-2; D perhaps matches TRBD1 (6 bases). Germline CDR1 reads SEHNR; CDR2 reads FQNEAQ (reference sequence). The ends were cut back, 5 bases at V and 2 bases at J, with 18 bases in the middle. CDR3 length: 16 amino acids. The DNA for the CDR3 is TGTGCCAGCAGCCAGGGGCGGCTTACTGGCAACTATGGCTACACCTTC. This codes for CASSQGRLTGNYGYTF.

This clone was counted between two and nine times. CDR3 protein: CASSLTPTDTEAFF. As DNA, the CDR3 is TGCGCCAGCAGCCTAACCCCAACAGACACTGAAGCTTTCTTT. The rearrangement links TRBV5-1 to TRBJ1-1, with D unresolved. The V end was cut by 4 bases, the J end by 3 bases, with 13 bases between. The CDR3 runs to 14 residues. Germline assignment: CDR1 SGHRS and CDR2 YFSETQ.

This clone was detected a few times. One end of the junction is discordant with germline, which a read error may explain. The chain has TRBV18 and TRBJ1-6, with TRBD1 matching over 7 bases. The CDR3 runs 16 residues. Germline assignment: CDR1 KGHSH and CDR2 LQKENI. For the CDR3, the DNA is TGTGCCAGCTCCCCACAGGGGAACGTGGCTAATTCACCCCTCCACTTT. This codes for CASSPQGNVANSPLHF.

This clone has a handful of counts. This chain links TRBV30 with TRBJ2-1; 13 bases map to TRBD2. This CDR3 is built from 14 residues. CDR1 GTSNPN and CDR2 SVGIG come from the germline V gene (reference sequence). V gave up 2 bases and J gave up 12 bases; unmatched junction bases: 7. Here the CDR3 DNA reads TGTGCCTGGAGTAGAACTAGCGGGAGGGCGGGGCAGTTCTTC. This translates into CAWSRTSGRAGQFF.

This clone occurred a few times. The gene calls are TRBV12-5 and TRBJ2-3; D gene uncertain. The CDR3 consists of 14 residues. Trimming left V 4 bases short and J 2 bases short, with 10 bases between. Germline loops: CDR1 LGHNT, CDR2 FRNRAP. The CDR3 DNA reads TGTGCTAGTGGTTCCCTGGCCTACACAGATACGCAGTATTTT. It yields the protein CASGSLAYTDTQYF.

The chain is built from TRBV6-1 and TRBJ2-3; possibly TRBD1 for D (5 bases). Germline values: CDR1 MNHNS, CDR2 SASEGT. The germline V and J ends were trimmed by 6 bases and 1 base, with 8 bases remaining between them. The CDR3 consists of 13 residues. The CDR3 DNA follows: TGTGCCAGCAGAGGGGCAGGCACAGATACGCAGTATTTT. It specifies CASRGAGTDTQYF.

This clone was detected a few times. V gene TRBV18 combines with J gene TRBJ2-1, with 8 bases aligning to TRBD2. The length of the CDR3 is 16 residues. V was clipped by 3 bases and J by 7 bases; unmatched bases: 11. CDR1 and CDR2 (germline): KGHSH, LQKENI. The CDR3 DNA reads TGTGCCAGCTCACCGAACCGGGGGGGCCTTGGAAATGAGCAGTTCTTC. Translation: CASSPNRGGLGNEQFF.

This clone was seen many times. This chain connects TRBV4-2 to TRBJ2-3; possible D gene TRBD2, 6 bases. This CDR3 is 15 amino acids long. V was shortened by 0 bases and J by 2 bases, with 9 bases between the two germline ends. Germline V gives CDR1 LGHNA, CDR2 YNFKEQ. The CDR3 spells CASSQDRRVTDTQYF. CDR3 bases: TGTGCCAGCAGCCAAGATAGGAGGGTCACAGATACGCAGTATTTT.

The CDR3 protein is CASNLGTGHPTDTQYF. DNA for the CDR3: TGCGCCAGCAACTTAGGGACAGGGCACCCCACAGATACGCAGTATTTT. This rearrangement joins TRBV5-1 to TRBJ2-3, with 9 nucleotides matching TRBD1. V was pared by 6 bases and J by 2 bases, with 10 bases of the junction left unmatched. This CDR3 has 16 amino acids. Per germline, CDR1 SGHRS and CDR2 YFSETQ.